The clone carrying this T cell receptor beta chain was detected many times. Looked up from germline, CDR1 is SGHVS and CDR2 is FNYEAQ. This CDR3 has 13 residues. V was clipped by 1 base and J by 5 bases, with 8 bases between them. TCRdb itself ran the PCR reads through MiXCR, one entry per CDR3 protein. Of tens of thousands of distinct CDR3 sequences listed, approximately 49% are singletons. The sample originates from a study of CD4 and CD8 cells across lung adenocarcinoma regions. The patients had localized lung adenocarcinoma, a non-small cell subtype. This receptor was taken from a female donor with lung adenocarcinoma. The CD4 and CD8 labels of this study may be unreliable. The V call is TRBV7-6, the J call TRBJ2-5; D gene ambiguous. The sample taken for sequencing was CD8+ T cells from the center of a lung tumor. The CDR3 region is CASSLGGGETQYF. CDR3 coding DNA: TGTGCCAGCAGCTTAGGAGGTGGTGAGACCCAGTACTTC.